This TCR beta chain was obtained from a study of OX40 agonist ivuxolimab in advanced cancers. Some background on the complete study: The costimulatory receptor OX40 (CD134) was targeted by ivuxolimab, a fully human IgG2 agonistic monoclonal antibody. In the dose-escalation cohort, 82.7% of patients were male, and the mean age was around 60 years, with a range of about 23 to 90. Patients were allowed to have had prior anti-PD-1, anti-PD-L1 or anti-CTLA-4 therapy, and 30% to 40% of the dose-escalation patients had previously received checkpoint inhibitors. Intravenous ivuxolimab was administered to patients every 2 weeks at six dose levels: 0.01, 0.1, 0.3, 1.5, 3 and 10 mg/kg. The paper reports the monotherapy dose-escalation portion (N ≈ 52 patients) of the phase I ivuxolimab trial. The purpose of peripheral TCRbeta sequencing was to test whether ivuxolimab changed TCR sequence diversity and led to clonal T-cell expansion. Of the roughly 52 dose-escalation patients, hepatocellular carcinoma was present in about 20, melanoma in some 15, renal cell carcinoma in 9 and head and neck cancer in 9. Partial responses occurred in three dose-escalation patients: two with cutaneous melanoma and one with hepatocellular carcinoma. Findings and caveats that apply to the study as a whole: In the 0.1-3.0 mg/kg groups, partial responders had among the lowest normalized peripheral clonal expansion, particularly in CD8+ T cells. After ivuxolimab, more expanded clones were found on average in CD8+ T cells than in CD4+ T cells. Low levels of normalized T-cell clonal expansion were also seen in some patients who did not respond. Antigen specificity was not determined for the clonally expanded peripheral T cells. At doses of 0.1 to 3.0 mg/kg, clonal expansion of both CD4+ and CD8+ blood T cells was observed from baseline to week 6.

This clone was observed once. What antigen it recognizes has not been identified. No qualities accompany the bases; no much larger clone lies one base away. For sequencing of the TCRbeta CDR3 region, genomic DNA was extracted from the sorted cells. The immunoSEQ Assay was used to sequence the TCRbeta CDR3 regions. As stored in TCRdb, this immuneACCESS dataset retains in-frame rearrangements with V and J assigned. A fraction of the clones does not appear; measured against another copy, unresolved V genes explain less than half of the discrepancy, and the remainder lacks a known reason. This sample holds about 140,000 clones; 85% to 95% were observed only once. The biggest ten clones account for about 0.93% of the sample. The trial excluded patients who had a history of autoimmune disease or were on systemic immunosuppression. In every dose cohort, peripheral blood was drawn for TCR sequencing at baseline, cycle 4 day 1, and cycle 7 day 1. The samples were drawn from a first-in-human, open-label, multicenter phase I dose-escalation trial of ivuxolimab. Adults with locally advanced or metastatic melanoma, renal cell, hepatocellular, or head and neck squamous cell carcinoma were enrolled in the trial. Before TCR sequencing, CD4+ and CD8+ T cells were separately sorted from peripheral blood.

According to the germline V gene (reference sequence), CDR1 reads MNHEY and CDR2 reads SMNVEV. V lost 3 bases and J lost 1 base, and the count of bases not matched to a germline gene is 7. From the cysteine through the phenylalanine, the CDR3 covers 16 amino acids. Just the 48-base CDR3 DNA is kept, in frame starting at base 1. The sequencing used CD4+ or CD8+ T cells sorted from blood, collected in a trial of the OX40 agonist ivuxolimab. The chain is made from TRBV27 and TRBJ1-1; 8 junctional bases match TRBD1. The clonotype was recovered from an adult with an advanced solid tumor such as melanoma, head and neck, liver or kidney cancer. In nucleotide form, the sequence is TGTGCCAGCAGTTTGTTCCCGGACAGGGCGAACACTGAAGCTTTCTTT. It encodes CASSLFPDRANTEAFF.